Presented here are 3 T cell receptor beta chains from one specimen sequenced in a study of shared clonotypes between healthy human individuals. Assay: immunoSEQ multiplex PCR; the TCRdb copy retains only in-frame clones and omits some. The repertoire consists of approximately 980,000 clones, with more than 75% occurring once and the leading ten covering about 1.5%. Sequencing was performed on memory CD4+ T cells sorted from blood. Subset indicated: CD45RA-negative fraction. The receptor source for this set is a man aged 18-30 years in good health.

CDR3: CASSDEGTGELFF. CDR3 nucleotide sequence: TGTGCCAGCAGTGACGAGGGCACCGGGGAGCTGTTTTTT. V is TRBV6-4 and J is TRBJ2-2; TRBD2 might be the D (5 bases). CDR3 length: 13 amino acids. Trimming cost V 2 bases and J 4 bases, with 5 bases left between them. Germline loops: CDR1 MRHNA, CDR2 SNTAGT.

The rearrangement joins TRBV6-1 to TRBJ1-3; D not resolved. Germline V gives CDR1 MNHNS, CDR2 SASEGT. V lost 5 bases to trimming and J lost 4 bases, with 15 bases between them. This CDR3 is built from 15 residues. CDR3 protein: CASSPDPGYGNTIYF. The CDR3 bases are TGTGCCAGCAGTCCAGATCCGGGATACGGAAACACCATATATTTT.

The rearrangement uses TRBV2 and TRBJ2-2; tentatively, D is TRBD1 (6 bases). The CDR3 has 14 amino acids. V shed 10 bases and J shed 4 bases, with 16 bases lying between them. The germline V gene has CDR1 SNHLY and CDR2 FYNNEI. This CDR3 reads CATYRDRGTGELFF. CDR3 DNA: TGTGCCACCTACAGGGATAGAGGCACCGGGGAGCTGTTTTTT.